The rows below give T cell receptor beta chains drawn from one sample of a study of cytomegalovirus exposure and HLA in healthy donors. Libraries were prepared by immunoSEQ multiplex PCR; TCRdb keeps only in-frame clonotypes and omits some of them. The table for this sample gives 100,000 to 150,000 clones. Sample: PBMCs. The receptors derive from a man younger than 45 in good health and CMV-seronegative. The CDR3 runs from the conserved cysteine through the conserved F or W. Fields, in order: J gene, V gene, CDR3 length, D gene, CDR3 protein, CDR3 DNA. The D gene is left open where the match is weak.

TRBJ2-1	TRBV7-9	13	TRBD2	CASSELSGGEEFF	TGTGCCAGCAGCGAACTAAGCGGGGGGGAAGAGTTCTTC
TRBJ2-7	TRBV28	14	-	CASSPLPRNYEQYF	TGTGCCAGCAGCCCGCTGCCTAGAAACTACGAGCAGTACTTC
TRBJ1-1	TRBV10-3	13	TRBD1	CAIGDSLNTEAFF	TGTGCCATCGGGGACAGTCTGAACACTGAAGCTTTCTTT
TRBJ2-5	TRBV4-1	13	-	CASSQARGETQYF	TGCGCCAGCAGCCAAGCGCGGGGAGAGACCCAGTACTTC
TRBJ1-5	TRBV6-6	15	-	CASSAAQASNQPQHF	TGTGCCAGCAGCGCAGCTCAGGCCTCAAATCAGCCCCAGCATTTT
TRBJ1-1	TRBV5-1	16	TRBD1	CASSSTPGTVGTEAFF	TGCGCCAGCAGCTCGACTCCCGGGACAGTCGGCACTGAAGCTTTCTTT
TRBJ2-1	TRBV6-1	14	-	CATSTRDSFNEQFF	TGTGCCACCTCGACGCGGGACAGCTTCAATGAGCAGTTCTTC
TRBJ2-7	TRBV5-1	13	-	CASSSPSDDEQYF	TGCGCCAGCAGTTCGCCTAGCGATGACGAGCAGTACTTC
TRBJ2-3	TRBV30	17	TRBD2	CAWSARLGTSGTDTQYF	TGTGCCTGGAGTGCACGGCTCGGGACTAGCGGTACAGATACGCAGTATTTT
TRBJ2-1	TRBV29-1	14	TRBD2	CSVAVRLANNEQFF	TGCAGCGTGGCGGTCAGACTAGCGAACAATGAGCAGTTCTTC
TRBJ1-4	TRBV7-9	15	TRBD1	CASSFKDRFNEKLFF	TGTGCCAGCAGCTTCAAGGACAGGTTTAATGAAAAACTGTTTTTT
TRBJ2-5	TRBV29-1	14	TRBD2	CSGVGLATRETQYF	TGCAGCGGGGTGGGACTAGCGACGAGAGAGACCCAGTACTTC
TRBJ1-3	TRBV6-6	15	TRBD1	CASSRQGISGNTIYF	TGTGCCAGCAGTAGACAGGGGATCTCTGGAAACACCATATATTTT
TRBJ2-1	TRBV4-3	18	-	CASSQDGAGLGSYNEQFF	TGCGCCAGCAGCCAAGATGGGGCAGGGCTGGGCTCCTACAATGAGCAGTTCTTC
TRBJ1-2	TRBV7-8	14	TRBD1	CASSVNRGNYGYTF	TGTGCCAGCAGCGTCAACAGGGGAAACTATGGCTACACCTTC
TRBJ2-2	TRBV11-2	11	-	CAGRDTGELFF	TGTGCCGGCCGTGACACCGGGGAGCTGTTTTTT
TRBJ2-5	TRBV19	16	TRBD1	CASSMAGTGGQETQYF	TGTGCCAGTAGTATGGCCGGGACAGGGGGACAAGAGACCCAGTACTTC
TRBJ1-4	TRBV6-4	15	TRBD1	CASSLRGQKGEKLFF	TGTGCCAGCAGTCTGAGGGGACAGAAGGGGGAAAAACTGTTTTTT
TRBJ2-2	TRBV28	13	-	CASSPPYTGELFF	TGTGCCAGCAGTCCCCCATACACCGGGGAGCTGTTTTTT
TRBJ1-1	TRBV29-1	13	TRBD1	CSGGTGEDTEAFF	TGCAGCGGTGGGACAGGGGAGGATACTGAAGCTTTCTTT
TRBJ2-7	TRBV4-2	15	TRBD1	CASSQGDGTGNEQYF	TGTGCCAGCAGCCAGGGGGACGGGACAGGTAACGAGCAGTACTTC
TRBJ2-5	TRBV7-2	15	-	CASSLGQPSQETQYF	TGTGCCAGCAGCTTGGGGCAGCCTTCTCAAGAGACCCAGTACTTC
TRBJ2-7	TRBV6-1	13	TRBD1	CASMGQRFYEQYF	TGTGCCAGCATGGGACAGCGATTCTACGAGCAGTACTTC
TRBJ2-5	TRBV5-1	15	-	CASSLASGPQETQYF	TGCGCCAGCAGCTTGGCCAGCGGACCACAAGAGACCCAGTACTTC
TRBJ1-5	TRBV6-4	13	TRBD1	CASSTGAEQPQHF	TGTGCCAGCAGTACAGGGGCTGAACAGCCCCAGCATTTT
TRBJ2-7	TRBV10-3	15	-	CAISESASSRNEQYF	TGTGCCATCAGTGAGTCGGCTAGCTCCAGGAACGAGCAGTACTTC
TRBJ2-7	TRBV19	14	-	CASSMAGGSYEQYF	TGTGCCAGTAGTATGGCAGGGGGGAGTTACGAGCAGTACTTC
TRBJ2-7	TRBV5-1	15	-	CASSFGGLVSYEQYF	TGCGCCAGCAGCTTCGGGGGTTTAGTTTCGTACGAGCAGTACTTC
TRBJ2-7	TRBV15	13	TRBD2	CATSRREGYEQYF	TGTGCCACCAGTAGGCGGGAGGGCTACGAGCAGTACTTC